The clone carrying this T cell receptor beta chain was detected a few times. Participants, about 18 to 100 years old, spanned more than 20 US areas. Clinical history as reported by participants underpinned cohort assignment. These data originate in a study of blood T cell repertoires in COVID-19. As for the study in general: Both acute and convalescent COVID-19 samples were obtained from the United States, Italy and Spain. T cells, B-cell-depleted T cells, or PBMCs provided the cDNA or gDNA that served as material.

The data were produced by immunoSEQ multiplex PCR, yet TCRdb's version contains in-frame clones alone and is incomplete. The sample lists a few hundred thousand clones, roughly 88% occurring once. Unmatched junction bases numbered 11, after V lost 4 bases and J lost 10 bases. The CDR3 is made up of 14 amino acids. Germline values: CDR1 SGHTA, CDR2 FQGNSA. This sequence was found in a woman in her twenties or thirties who had recovered from COVID-19. The specimen was PBMCs or T cells enriched from blood (not recorded which). V and J are TRBV7-2 and TRBJ1-1, with TRBD1 matching over 8 bases. CDR3 DNA sequence: TGTGCCAGCAGCTCAGGGACAGGTACAGCTGGAGCTTTCTTT. Residues: CASSSGTGTAGAFF.